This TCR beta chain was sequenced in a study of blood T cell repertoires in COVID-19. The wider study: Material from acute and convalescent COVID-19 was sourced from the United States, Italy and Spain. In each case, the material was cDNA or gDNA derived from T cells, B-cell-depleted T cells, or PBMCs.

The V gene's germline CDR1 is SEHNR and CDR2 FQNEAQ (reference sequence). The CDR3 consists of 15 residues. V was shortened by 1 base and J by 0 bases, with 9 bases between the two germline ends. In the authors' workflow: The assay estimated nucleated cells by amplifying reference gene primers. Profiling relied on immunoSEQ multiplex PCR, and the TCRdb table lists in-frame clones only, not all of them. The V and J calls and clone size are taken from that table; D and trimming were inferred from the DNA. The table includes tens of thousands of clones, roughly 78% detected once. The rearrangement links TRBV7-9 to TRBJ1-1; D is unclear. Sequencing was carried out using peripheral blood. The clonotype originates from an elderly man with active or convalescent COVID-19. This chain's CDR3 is CASSLGILMNTEAFF. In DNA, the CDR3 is TGTGCCAGCAGCTTAGGCATACTTATGAACACTGAAGCTTTCTTT.